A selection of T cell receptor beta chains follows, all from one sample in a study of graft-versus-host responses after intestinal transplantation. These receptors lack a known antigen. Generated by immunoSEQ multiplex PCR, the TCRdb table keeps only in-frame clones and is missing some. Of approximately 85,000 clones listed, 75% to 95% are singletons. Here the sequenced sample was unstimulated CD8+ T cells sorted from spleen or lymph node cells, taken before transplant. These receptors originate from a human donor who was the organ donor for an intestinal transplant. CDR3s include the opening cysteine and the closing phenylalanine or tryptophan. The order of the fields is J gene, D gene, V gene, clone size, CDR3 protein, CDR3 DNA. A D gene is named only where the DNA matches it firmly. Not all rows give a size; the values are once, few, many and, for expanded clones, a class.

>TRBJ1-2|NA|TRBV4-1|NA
CASSQDRANYYGYTF
TGCGCCAGCAGCCAAGATCGTGCAAACTACTATGGCTACACCTTC
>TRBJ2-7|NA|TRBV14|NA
CASSSSTYEQYF
TGTGCCAGCAGTTCCTCCACCTACGAGCAGTACTTC
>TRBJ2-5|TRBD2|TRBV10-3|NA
CAISDTRGGVETQYF
TGTGCCATCAGTGATACCCGGGGGGGGGTAGAGACCCAGTACTTC
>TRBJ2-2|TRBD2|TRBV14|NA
CASSRLTSGWTGELFF
TGTGCCAGCAGCCGCCTGACTAGCGGGTGGACCGGGGAGCTGTTTTTT
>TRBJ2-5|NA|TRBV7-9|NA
CASSFCCRGHWGETRYF
TGTGCCAGCAGCTTTTGTTGCCGGGGCCACTGGGGAGAGACCCGGTACTTC
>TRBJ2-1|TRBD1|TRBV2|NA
CASSEFGTGVGNEQFF
TGTGCCAGCAGTGAATTTGGGACAGGGGTAGGCAATGAGCAGTTCTTC
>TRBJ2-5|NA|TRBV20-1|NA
CSARPTKTQYF
TGCAGTGCTAGACCGACGAAGACCCAGTACTTC
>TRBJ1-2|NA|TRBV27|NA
CASSFGGDGGYTF
TGTGCCAGCAGTTTTGGGGGGGATGGTGGCTACACCTTC
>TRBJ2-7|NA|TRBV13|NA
CASSPDAGAEKYEQYF
TGTGCCAGCAGCCCAGACGCCGGGGCTGAAAAATACGAGCAGTACTTC
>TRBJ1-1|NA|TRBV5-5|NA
CASSLAGLEAFF
TGTGCCAGCAGCTTGGCCGGCCTTGAAGCTTTCTTT
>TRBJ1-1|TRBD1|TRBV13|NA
CASSLGGQGATEAFF
TGTGCCAGCAGCTTAGGAGGACAGGGGGCCACTGAAGCTTTCTTT
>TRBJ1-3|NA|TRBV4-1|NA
CASSQVADHSGNTIYF
TGCGCCAGCAGCCAAGTGGCAGACCACTCTGGAAACACCATATATTTT
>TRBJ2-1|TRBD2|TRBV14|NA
CASSLRGGFREQFF
TGTGCCAGCAGCCTGCGGGGGGGGTTTCGGGAGCAGTTCTTC
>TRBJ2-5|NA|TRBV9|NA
CASSPVGIQETQYF
TGTGCCAGCAGCCCCGTTGGGATCCAAGAGACCCAGTACTTC
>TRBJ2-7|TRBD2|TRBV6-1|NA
CASSEFFAGGSHEQYF
TGTGCCAGCAGTGAGTTTTTTGCGGGAGGGTCCCACGAGCAGTACTTC
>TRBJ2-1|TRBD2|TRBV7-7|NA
CASSLFPGLAGEQFF
TGTGCTAGCAGCTTATTCCCTGGACTAGCGGGGGAGCAGTTCTTC
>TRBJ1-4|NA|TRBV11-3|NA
CASSLLRRGGEKLFF
TGTGCCAGCAGCTTACTTCGAAGAGGAGGGGAAAAACTGTTTTTT
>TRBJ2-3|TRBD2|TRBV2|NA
CASSDGTSETDTQYF
TGTGCCAGCAGCGACGGGACTAGCGAAACAGATACGCAGTATTTT
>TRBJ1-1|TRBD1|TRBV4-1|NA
CASSSGQSDTEAFF
TGCGCCAGCAGCTCGGGACAGTCTGACACTGAAGCTTTCTTT
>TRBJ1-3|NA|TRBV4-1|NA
CASSQAPGLSGNTIYF
TGCGCCAGCAGCCAAGCCCCAGGGCTCTCTGGAAACACCATATATTTT
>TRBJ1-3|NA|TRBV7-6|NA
CASSLGSASGNTIYF
TGTGCCAGCAGCTTGGGGTCAGCGTCTGGAAACACCATATATTTT
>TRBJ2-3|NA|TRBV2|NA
CASILTGDTQYF
TGTGCCAGCATCTTGACTGGCGATACGCAGTATTTT
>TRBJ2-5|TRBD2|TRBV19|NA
CASMRTSGPQETQYF
TGTGCCAGTATGCGGACTAGCGGGCCCCAAGAGACCCAGTACTTC
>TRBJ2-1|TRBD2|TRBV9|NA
CASSVVGGGLADNEQFF
TGTGCCAGCAGCGTAGTAGGCGGAGGACTAGCGGACAATGAGCAGTTCTTC
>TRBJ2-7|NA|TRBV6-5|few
CASSYGGGGYEQYF
TGTGCCAGCAGTTACGGGGGCGGAGGCTACGAGCAGTACTTC
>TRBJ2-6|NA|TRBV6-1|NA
CASSEHKHPGYSGANVLTF
TGTGCCAGCAGTGAACATAAACACCCGGGTTACTCTGGGGCCAACGTCCTGACTTTC
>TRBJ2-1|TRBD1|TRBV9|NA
CASSNPPGGAENEQFF
TGTGCCAGCAGCAATCCTCCAGGGGGCGCGGAAAATGAGCAGTTCTTC
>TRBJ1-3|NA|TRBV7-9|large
CASSLSTGGSGNTIYF
TGTGCCAGCAGCTTATCGACCGGCGGATCTGGAAACACCATATATTTT
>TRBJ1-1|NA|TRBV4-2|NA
CASSQDQDSNTEAFF
TGTGCCAGCAGCCAAGATCAGGACAGCAACACTGAAGCTTTCTTT
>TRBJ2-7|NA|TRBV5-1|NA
CASSLQGPWDEQYF
TGCGCCAGCAGCTTGCAGGGGCCTTGGGACGAGCAGTACTTC
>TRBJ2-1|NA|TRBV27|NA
CASSPSPPYNEQFF
TGTGCCAGCAGTCCCAGTCCACCCTACAATGAGCAGTTCTTC
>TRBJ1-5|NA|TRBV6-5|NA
CASSREDQPQHF
TGTGCCAGCAGTCGGGAGGATCAGCCCCAGCATTTT
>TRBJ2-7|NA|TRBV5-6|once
CASSPEAGGRDEQYF
TGTGCCAGCAGCCCCGAGGCCGGGGGTCGGGACGAGCAGTACTTC
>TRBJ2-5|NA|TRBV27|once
CASSGGETQYF
TGTGCCAGCAGTGGGGGGGAGACCCAGTACTTC
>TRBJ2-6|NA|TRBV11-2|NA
CASSGLRANVLTF
TGTGCCAGCAGCGGTCTCAGGGCCAACGTCCTGACTTTC
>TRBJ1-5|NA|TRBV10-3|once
CAISDSVNSNQPQHF
TGTGCCATCAGTGACTCGGTGAATAGCAATCAGCCCCAGCATTTT
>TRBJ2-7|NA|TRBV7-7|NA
CASSLGSGGSYEQYF
TGTGCCAGCAGCTTAGGGTCCGGCGGCTCCTACGAGCAGTACTTC
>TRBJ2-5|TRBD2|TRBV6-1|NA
CASSDPIAGGQETQYF
TGTGCCAGCAGTGACCCGATAGCGGGGGGACAAGAGACCCAGTACTTC
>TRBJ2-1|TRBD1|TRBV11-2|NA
CASSSTGGLRDNEQFF
TGTGCCAGCAGTTCGACAGGGGGATTACGCGATAATGAGCAGTTCTTC
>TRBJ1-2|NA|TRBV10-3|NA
CAIRGSLEPGLIRGYGYTF
TGTGCCATCAGGGGCAGTCTTGAACCGGGACTAATTAGGGGCTATGGCTACACCTTC
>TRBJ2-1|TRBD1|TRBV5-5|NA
CASSLTGDGYNEQFF
TGTGCCAGCAGCCTTACAGGGGACGGGTACAATGAGCAGTTCTTC
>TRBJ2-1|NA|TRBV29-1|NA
CSVDLGRGSYNEQFF
TGCAGCGTTGATCTCGGCAGGGGATCCTACAATGAGCAGTTCTTC
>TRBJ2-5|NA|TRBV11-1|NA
CASSARQGRGQETQYF
TGTGCCAGCAGCGCCCGCCAGGGGAGGGGGCAAGAGACCCAGTACTTC
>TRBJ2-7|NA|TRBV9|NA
CASSMGDGIYEQYF
TGTGCCAGCAGCATGGGGGACGGAATCTACGAGCAGTACTTC
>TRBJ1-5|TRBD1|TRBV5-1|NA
CASSLGQGDQPQHF
TGCGCCAGCAGCTTGGGACAGGGAGATCAGCCCCAGCATTTT
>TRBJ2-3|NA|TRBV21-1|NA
CATQGQEPLPQGVDTQYF
TGTGCCACCCAGGGGCAGGAACCTCTTCCACAAGGAGTAGATACGCAGTATTTT
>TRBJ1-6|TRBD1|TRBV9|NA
CASRGTGADSPLHF
TGTGCCAGCAGGGGGACAGGGGCGGATTCACCCCTCCACTTT